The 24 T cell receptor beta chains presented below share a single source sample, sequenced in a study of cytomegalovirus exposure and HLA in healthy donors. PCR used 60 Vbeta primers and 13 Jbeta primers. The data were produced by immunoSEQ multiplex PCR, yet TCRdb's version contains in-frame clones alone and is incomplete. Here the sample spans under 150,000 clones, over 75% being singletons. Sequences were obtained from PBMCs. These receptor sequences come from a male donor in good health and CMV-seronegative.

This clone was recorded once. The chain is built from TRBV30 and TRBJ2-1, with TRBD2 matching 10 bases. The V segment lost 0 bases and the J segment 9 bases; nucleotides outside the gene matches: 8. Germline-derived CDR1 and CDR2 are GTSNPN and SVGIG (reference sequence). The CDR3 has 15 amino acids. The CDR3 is CAWSVLAGIWGEQFF. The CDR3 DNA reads TGTGCCTGGAGTGTACTAGCGGGAATTTGGGGTGAGCAGTTCTTC.

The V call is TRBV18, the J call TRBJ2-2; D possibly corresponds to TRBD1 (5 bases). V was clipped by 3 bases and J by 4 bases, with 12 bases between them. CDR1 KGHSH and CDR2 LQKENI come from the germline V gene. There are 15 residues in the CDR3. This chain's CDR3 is CASSPRAGPTGELFF. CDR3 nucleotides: TGTGCCAGCTCACCCAGGGCAGGACCCACCGGGGAGCTGTTTTTT. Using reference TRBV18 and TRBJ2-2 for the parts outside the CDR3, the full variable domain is NAGVMQNPRHLVRRRGQEARLRCSPMKGHSHVYWYRQLPEEGLKFMVYLQKENIIDESGMPKERFSAEFPKEGPSILRIQQVVRGDSAAYFCASSPRAGPTGELFFGEGSRLTVL.

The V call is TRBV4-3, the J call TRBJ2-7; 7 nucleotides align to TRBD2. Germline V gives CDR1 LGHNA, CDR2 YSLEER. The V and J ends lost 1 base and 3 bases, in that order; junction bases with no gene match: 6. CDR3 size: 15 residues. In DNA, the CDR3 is TGCGCCAGCAGCCAAGGGATTGGCGGGAGCTACGAGCAGTACTTC. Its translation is CASSQGIGGSYEQYF.

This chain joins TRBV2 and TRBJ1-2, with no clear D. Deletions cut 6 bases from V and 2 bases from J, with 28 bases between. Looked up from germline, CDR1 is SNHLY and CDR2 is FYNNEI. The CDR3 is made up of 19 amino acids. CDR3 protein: CASRGLGGPLPKGNYGYTF. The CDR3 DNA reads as TGTGCCAGCAGGGGTTTGGGAGGACCACTACCCAAGGGCAACTATGGCTACACCTTC.

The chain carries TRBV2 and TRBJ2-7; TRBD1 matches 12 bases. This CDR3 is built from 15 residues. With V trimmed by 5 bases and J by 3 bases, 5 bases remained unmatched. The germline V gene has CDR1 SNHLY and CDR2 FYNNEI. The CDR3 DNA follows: TGTGCCAGCAGTTTAGGGACAGGGGGCGTCTACGAGCAGTACTTC. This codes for CASSLGTGGVYEQYF.

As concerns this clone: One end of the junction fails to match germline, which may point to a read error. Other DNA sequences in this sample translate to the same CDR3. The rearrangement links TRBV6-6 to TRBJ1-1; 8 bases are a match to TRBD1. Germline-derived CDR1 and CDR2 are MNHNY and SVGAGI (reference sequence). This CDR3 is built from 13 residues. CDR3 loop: CASFGTGGTEAFF. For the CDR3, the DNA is TGTGCCAGCTTCGGGACAGGAGGCACTGAAGCCTTCTTT.

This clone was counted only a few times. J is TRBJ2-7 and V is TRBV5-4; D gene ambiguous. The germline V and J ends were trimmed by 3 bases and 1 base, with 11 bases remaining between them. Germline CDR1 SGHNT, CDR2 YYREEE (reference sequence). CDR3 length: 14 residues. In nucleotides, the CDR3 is TGTGCCAGCAGCTACGCGACGGGTTCCTACGAGCAGTACTTC. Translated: CASSYATGSYEQYF.

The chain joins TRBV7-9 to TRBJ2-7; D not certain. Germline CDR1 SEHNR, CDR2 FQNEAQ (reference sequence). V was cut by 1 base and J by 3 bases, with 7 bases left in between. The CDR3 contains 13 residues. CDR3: CASSLVSGYEQYF. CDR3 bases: TGTGCCAGCAGCTTAGTTTCCGGCTACGAGCAGTACTTC.

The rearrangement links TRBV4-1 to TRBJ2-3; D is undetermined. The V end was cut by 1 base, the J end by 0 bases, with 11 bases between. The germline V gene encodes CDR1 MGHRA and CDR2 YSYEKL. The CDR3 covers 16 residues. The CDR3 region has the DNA TGCGCCAGCAGCCAAGGCCCTAGGCCTAGCACAGATACGCAGTATTTT. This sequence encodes CASSQGPRPSTDTQYF.

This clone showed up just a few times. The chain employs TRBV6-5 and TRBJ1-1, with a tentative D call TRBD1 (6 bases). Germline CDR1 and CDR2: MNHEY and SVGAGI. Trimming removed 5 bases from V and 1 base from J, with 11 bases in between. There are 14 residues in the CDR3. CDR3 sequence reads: CASSHRTANTEAFF. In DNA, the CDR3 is TGTGCCAGCAGTCACCGGACAGCGAACACTGAAGCTTTCTTT.

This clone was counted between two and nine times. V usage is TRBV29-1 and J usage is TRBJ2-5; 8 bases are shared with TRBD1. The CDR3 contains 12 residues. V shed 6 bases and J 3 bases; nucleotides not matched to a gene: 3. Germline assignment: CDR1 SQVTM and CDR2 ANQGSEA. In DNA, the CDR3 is TGCAGCGTAAAGACAGGGGAAGAGACCCAGTACTTC. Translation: CSVKTGEETQYF.

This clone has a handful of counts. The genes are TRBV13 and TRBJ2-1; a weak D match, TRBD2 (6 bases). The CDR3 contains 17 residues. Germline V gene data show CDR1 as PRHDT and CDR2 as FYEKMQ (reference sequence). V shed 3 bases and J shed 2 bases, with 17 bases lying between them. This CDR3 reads CASSFPPDGEAYNEQFF. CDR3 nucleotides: TGTGCCAGCAGCTTTCCCCCGGATGGGGAGGCCTACAATGAGCAGTTCTTC.

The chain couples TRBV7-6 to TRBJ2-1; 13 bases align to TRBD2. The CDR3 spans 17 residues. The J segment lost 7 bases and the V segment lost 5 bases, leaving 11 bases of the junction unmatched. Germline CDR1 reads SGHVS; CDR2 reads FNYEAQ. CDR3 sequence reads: CASSRGAGLAGLNEQFF. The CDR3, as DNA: TGTGCCAGCAGCCGAGGGGCGGGACTAGCGGGATTGAATGAGCAGTTCTTC.

The CDR3 sequence: CSASRDTQYF. The CDR3 nucleotides read TGCAGTGCCTCCAGGGATACGCAGTATTTT. The V call is TRBV20-1, the J call TRBJ2-3; D gene ambiguous. The CDR3 is made up of 10 amino acids. Per the germline V gene, CDR1 is DFQATT and CDR2 is SNEGSKA (reference sequence). The germline V and J ends were trimmed by 6 bases and 6 bases, with 7 bases remaining between them.

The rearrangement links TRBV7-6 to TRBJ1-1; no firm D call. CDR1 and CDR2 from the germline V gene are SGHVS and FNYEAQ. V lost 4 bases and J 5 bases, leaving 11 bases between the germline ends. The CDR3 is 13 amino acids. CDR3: CASSSLLVTEAFF. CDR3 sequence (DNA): TGTGCCAGCAGCTCCCTGTTAGTAACTGAAGCTTTCTTT.

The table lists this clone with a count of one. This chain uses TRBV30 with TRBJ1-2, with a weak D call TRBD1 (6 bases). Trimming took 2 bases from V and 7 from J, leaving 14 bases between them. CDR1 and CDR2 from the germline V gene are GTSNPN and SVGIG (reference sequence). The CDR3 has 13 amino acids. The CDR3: CAWSYNTGSGYTF. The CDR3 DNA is TGTGCCTGGAGTTACAATACAGGGAGTGGCTACACCTTC.

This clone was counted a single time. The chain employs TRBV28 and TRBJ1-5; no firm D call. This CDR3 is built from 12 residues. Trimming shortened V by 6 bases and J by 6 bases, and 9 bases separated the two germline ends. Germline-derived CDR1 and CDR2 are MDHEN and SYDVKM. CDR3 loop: CASSLRGQPQHF. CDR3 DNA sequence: TGTGCCAGCAGCCTCCGGGGTCAGCCCCAGCATTTT.

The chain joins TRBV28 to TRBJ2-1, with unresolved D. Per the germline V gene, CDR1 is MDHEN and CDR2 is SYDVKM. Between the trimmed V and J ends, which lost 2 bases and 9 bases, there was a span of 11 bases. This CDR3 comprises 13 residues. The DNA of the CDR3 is TGTGCCAGCAGTTTAAGTCCAGGCAGTGAGCAGTTCTTC. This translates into CASSLSPGSEQFF.

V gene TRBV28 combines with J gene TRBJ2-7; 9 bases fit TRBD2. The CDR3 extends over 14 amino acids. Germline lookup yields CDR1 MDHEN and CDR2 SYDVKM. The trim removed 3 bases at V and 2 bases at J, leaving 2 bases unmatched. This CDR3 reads CASSLRGGPYEQYF. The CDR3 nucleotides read TGTGCCAGCAGTTTGCGGGGGGGACCCTACGAGCAGTACTTC. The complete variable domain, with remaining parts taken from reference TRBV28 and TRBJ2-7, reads DVKVTQSSRYLVKRTGEKVFLECVQDMDHENMFWYRQDPGLGLRLIYFSYDVKMKEKGDIPEGYSVSREKKERFSLILESASTNQTSMYLCASSLRGGPYEQYFGPGTRLTVT.

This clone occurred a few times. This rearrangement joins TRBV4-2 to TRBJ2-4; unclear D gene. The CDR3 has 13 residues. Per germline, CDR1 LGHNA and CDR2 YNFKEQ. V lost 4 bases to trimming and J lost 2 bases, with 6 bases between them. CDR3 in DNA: TGTGCCAGCAGCCCGGGTTCCAAAAACATTCAGTACTTC. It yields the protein CASSPGSKNIQYF.

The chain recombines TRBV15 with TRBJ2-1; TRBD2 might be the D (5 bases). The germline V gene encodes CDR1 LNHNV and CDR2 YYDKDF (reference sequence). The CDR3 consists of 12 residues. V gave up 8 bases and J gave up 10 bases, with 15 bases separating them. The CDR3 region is CATGGQSPEQFF. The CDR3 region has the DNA TGTGCCACCGGCGGGCAATCTCCCGAGCAGTTCTTC.

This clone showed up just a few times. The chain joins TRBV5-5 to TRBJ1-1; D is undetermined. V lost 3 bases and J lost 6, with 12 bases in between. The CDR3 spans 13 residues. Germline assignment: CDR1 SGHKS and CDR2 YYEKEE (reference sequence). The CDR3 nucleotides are TGTGCCAGCAGCTCGTCCGGGATCCCTGAAGCTTTCTTT. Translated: CASSSSGIPEAFF.

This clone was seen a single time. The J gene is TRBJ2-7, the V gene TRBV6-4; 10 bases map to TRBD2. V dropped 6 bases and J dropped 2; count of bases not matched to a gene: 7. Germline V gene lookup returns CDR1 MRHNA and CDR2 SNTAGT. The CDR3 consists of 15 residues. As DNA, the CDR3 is TGTGCCAGCAGCTCCAGCGGGAGGGCCCCCTACGAGCAGTACTTC. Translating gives CASSSSGRAPYEQYF.

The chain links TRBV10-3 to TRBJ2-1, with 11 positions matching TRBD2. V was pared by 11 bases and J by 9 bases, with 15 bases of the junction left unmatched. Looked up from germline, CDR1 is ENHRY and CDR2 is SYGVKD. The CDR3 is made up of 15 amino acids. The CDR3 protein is CAVGLAGGKGGEQFF. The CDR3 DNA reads TGTGCCGTCGGGCTAGCGGGAGGTAAAGGCGGTGAGCAGTTCTTC.